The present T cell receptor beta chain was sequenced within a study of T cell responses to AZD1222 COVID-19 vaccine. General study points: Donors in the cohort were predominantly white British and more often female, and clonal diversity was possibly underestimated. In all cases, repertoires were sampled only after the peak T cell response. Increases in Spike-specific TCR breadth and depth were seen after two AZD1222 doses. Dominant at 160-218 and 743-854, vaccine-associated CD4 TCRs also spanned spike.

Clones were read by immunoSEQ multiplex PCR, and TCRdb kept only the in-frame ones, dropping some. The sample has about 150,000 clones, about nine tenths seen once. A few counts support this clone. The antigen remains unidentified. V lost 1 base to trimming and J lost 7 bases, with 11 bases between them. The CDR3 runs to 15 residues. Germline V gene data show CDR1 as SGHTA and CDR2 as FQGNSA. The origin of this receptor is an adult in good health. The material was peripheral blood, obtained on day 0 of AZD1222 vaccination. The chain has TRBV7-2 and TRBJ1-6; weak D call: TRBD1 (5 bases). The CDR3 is CASSLVGQGNSPLHF. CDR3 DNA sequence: TGTGCCAGCAGCTTAGTTGGGCAGGGAAATTCACCCCTCCACTTT.